Following are 7 T cell receptor beta chains from one sample sequenced in a study of blood T cell dynamics during melanoma immunotherapy. The method was immunoSEQ multiplex PCR; TCRdb's version includes in-frame clones alone and lacks a portion of them. The sample yields 25,000 to 30,000 clones, approximately 88% seen once. Noted time point: week 3, after first cycle of checkpoint inhibitor. The sample here was blood, taken from a patient treated with checkpoint blockade. These receptor sequences come from a human donor with melanoma.

The chain employs TRBV11-2 and TRBJ2-1; 8 positions match TRBD2. CDR1 is SGHAT and CDR2 is FQNNGV in the germline V gene. J was trimmed by 5 bases and V by 1 base; bases with no gene match: 13. The CDR3 is 18 amino acids. CDR3 amino acids: CASSLVVTAGVGHNEQFF. The CDR3 DNA is TGTGCCAGCAGCTTAGTGGTGACAGCGGGAGTTGGTCACAATGAGCAGTTCTTC.

The chain combines TRBV7-9 with TRBJ1-2, with 8 bases lining up with TRBD1. V shed 4 bases and J 6 bases; nucleotides not matched to a gene: 4. The germline V gene encodes CDR1 SEHNR and CDR2 FQNEAQ (reference sequence). There are 13 residues in the CDR3. In DNA, the CDR3 is TGTGCCAGCAGCTCAGGGGGCGCGGATGGCTACACCTTC. Translated: CASSSGGADGYTF.

The chain joins TRBV28 to TRBJ1-5; 9 positions match TRBD1. V lost 5 bases, J lost 1 base, and 6 bases stayed unmatched. There are 16 residues in the CDR3. Germline V gene data show CDR1 as MDHEN and CDR2 as SYDVKM. CDR3 coding DNA: TGTGCCAGCAGTAATTTGGGACAGGGAAGCAATCAGCCCCAGCATTTT. Amino acid sequence: CASSNLGQGSNQPQHF.

This chain uses TRBV19 with TRBJ1-1, with 7 bases identical to TRBD1. CDR1 is LNHDA, CDR2 SQIVND, per germline (reference sequence). The CDR3 has 16 residues. Trimming took 4 bases from V and 2 from J; bases not matched to a gene: 10. This chain's CDR3 is CASSTLGTDHNTEAFF. CDR3 nucleotide sequence: TGTGCCAGTAGTACCCTCGGGACAGACCATAACACTGAAGCTTTCTTT.

The chain's CDR3 is CASSLGISEAFF. CDR3 bases: TGTGCCAGCAGCTTAGGTATATCTGAAGCTTTCTTT. The rearrangement joins TRBV7-9 to TRBJ1-1; D is unclear. The CDR3 is 12 residues long. Germline V lookup: CDR1 SEHNR, CDR2 FQNEAQ (reference sequence). V dropped 1 base and J dropped 6 bases, with 6 bases sitting between them.

The chain couples TRBV6-5 to TRBJ1-1; TRBD1 agrees at 9 bases. With V trimmed by 4 bases and J by 7 bases, 7 bases remained unmatched. The CDR3 loop spans 14 amino acids. CDR1 and CDR2 from the germline V gene are MNHEY and SVGAGI. CDR3 nucleotides: TGTGCCAGCAGTTTTAACAGGGGGCTAGGTGAAGCTTTCTTT. Amino acids: CASSFNRGLGEAFF.

J is TRBJ2-7 and V is TRBV2; 11 nucleotides align to TRBD1. The CDR3 spans 16 residues. Germline trimming cut 7 bases from V and 0 bases from J; bases unmatched to any gene: 8. Germline V gives CDR1 SNHLY, CDR2 FYNNEI. The CDR3, as DNA: TGTGCCAGCAAAGGGGGGACAGGGGGGAGCTCCTACGAGCAGTACTTC. This gives the protein CASKGGTGGSSYEQYF.